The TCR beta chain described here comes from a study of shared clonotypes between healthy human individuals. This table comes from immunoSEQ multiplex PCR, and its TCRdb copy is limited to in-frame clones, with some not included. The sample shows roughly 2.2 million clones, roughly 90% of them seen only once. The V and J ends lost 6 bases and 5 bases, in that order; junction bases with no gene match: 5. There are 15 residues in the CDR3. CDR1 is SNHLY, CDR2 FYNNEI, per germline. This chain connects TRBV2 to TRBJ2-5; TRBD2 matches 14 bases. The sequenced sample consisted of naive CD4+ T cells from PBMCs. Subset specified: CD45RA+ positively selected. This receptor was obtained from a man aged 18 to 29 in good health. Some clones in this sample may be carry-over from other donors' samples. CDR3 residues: CASRRLAGGPETQYF. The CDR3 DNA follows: TGTGCCAGCAGAAGACTAGCGGGAGGGCCCGAGACCCAGTACTTC.